The next 3 T cell receptor beta chains were all read from a single sample in a study of shared clonotypes between healthy human individuals. Sequencing used immunoSEQ multiplex PCR; TCRdb keeps in-frame clones, though not all of them. This repertoire shows around 500,000 clones, 79% found once; its top ten account for about 12%. The specimen sequenced was PBMCs. The receptors shown here come from a woman aged 40 to 49 in good health. Some clones in this sample may be carry-over from other donors' samples.

This rearrangement joins TRBV9 to TRBJ2-2, with 10 nucleotides matching TRBD2. CDR3 length: 18 residues. Looked up from germline, CDR1 is SGDLS and CDR2 is YYNGEE. V was pared by 1 base and J by 0 bases, with 6 bases of the junction left unmatched. The CDR3 bases are TGTGCCAGCAGCGTAAGTTGGCTAGCGGGAGCGAACACCGGGGAGCTGTTTTTT. The encoded protein is CASSVSWLAGANTGELFF. Supplemented by reference TRBV9 and TRBJ2-2, the full variable domain reads DSGVTQTPKHLITATGQRVTLRCSPRSGDLSVYWYQQSLDQGLQFLIQYYNGEERAKGNILERFSAQQFPDLHSELNLSSLELGDSALYFCASSVSWLAGANTGELFFGEGSRLTVL.

The chain couples TRBV30 to TRBJ1-1, with D possibly matching TRBD1 (5 bases). Germline V CDR1 and CDR2: GTSNPN, SVGIG (reference sequence). V was cut by 3 bases and J by 0 bases, with 14 bases left in between. The CDR3 is made up of 15 amino acids. CDR3 protein: CAWRIVQVMNTEAFF. The CDR3 coding sequence is TGTGCCTGGAGGATTGTACAGGTCATGAACACTGAAGCTTTCTTT.

This clone occurred once. The CDR3 protein is CASSEDRGRWGYTF. The CDR3 bases are TGTGCCAGCAGTGAAGACAGGGGGCGATGGGGCTACACCTTC. The chain links TRBV6-1 to TRBJ1-2, with 9 nucleotides matching TRBD1. Germline CDR1 reads MNHNS; CDR2 reads SASEGT. The CDR3 totals 14 residues. J was trimmed by 8 bases and V by 1 base; bases with no gene match: 5.